This T cell receptor (beta chain) is from a study of T cell changes during pregnancy in multiple sclerosis. Germline CDR1 and CDR2: GTSNPN and SVGIG (reference sequence). This CDR3 is built from 15 residues. V was trimmed by 1 base and J by 7 bases, leaving 17 bases between them. Libraries were prepared by immunoSEQ multiplex PCR; TCRdb keeps only in-frame clonotypes and omits some of them. The repertoire includes fewer than 55,000 clones, 90% of them detected once, and about 5.1% sits in the top ten. The gene calls are TRBV30 and TRBJ1-5, with D possibly TRBD1 on 6 matching bases. The receptor comes from a female donor in good health, enrolled as a control in a pregnancy study. The source material was peripheral blood, sampled after pregnancy. CDR3: CAWSAGNRAGQPQHF. As DNA, the CDR3 is TGTGCCTGGAGTGCCGGGAACAGGGCTGGACAGCCCCAGCATTTT.